This T cell receptor beta chain is drawn from a study of blood T cell repertoires in COVID-19. Measured with immunoSEQ multiplex PCR; TCRdb has only the in-frame clones, and not every one. The sample lists 75,000 to 100,000 clones, 80% to 90% occurring once. The V and J ends lost 4 bases and 5 bases respectively, with 13 bases between them. The CDR3 length is 14 residues. Germline loops: CDR1 LNHDA, CDR2 SQIVND (reference sequence). The source material was peripheral blood. The chain joins TRBV19 to TRBJ2-3; a weak D match, TRBD2 (6 bases). The receptor comes from an elderly woman with acute or convalescent COVID-19. CDR3 sequence: CASSSSGTLDTQYF. The CDR3 DNA reads as TGTGCCAGTAGTAGCTCCGGGACTTTAGATACGCAGTATTTT.